This TCR beta chain was sequenced during a study of breast tumors, draining lymph nodes, adjacent tissues. Study-wide points: Data fit most tumor T cells coming from lymph node, expanding in tumor.

The CDR3 has 11 residues. V gave up 5 bases and J gave up 4 bases, with 9 bases separating them. From germline, CDR1 is SQVTM and CDR2 ANQGSEA. This clonotype was counted many times. Its antigen is still unknown. The lymph nodes were axillary draining lymph nodes from breast cancer patients. A single record per CDR3 protein comes from TCRdb applying MiXCR to the multiplex PCR reads. The data contain 130,000 or so distinct CDR3 sequences, around 24% of them singletons. The chain carries TRBV29-1 and TRBJ2-7; tentative D call: TRBD1 (5 bases). Sequencing used axillary lymph node tissue. This TCR was recovered from a female donor with breast cancer. Some clones in this sample may be carry-over from other donors' samples. CDR3 bases: TGCAGCGTTTTTCACAGGTACGAGCAGTACTTC. Its protein is CSVFHRYEQYF.